This passage covers 7 T cell receptor beta chains from one sample sequenced in a study of Ad26.COV2.S vaccination and SARS-CoV-2 variants. Profiling relied on immunoSEQ multiplex PCR, and the TCRdb table lists in-frame clones only, not all of them. The sample contains about 390,000 clones, less than 90% of which appear only once. Treatment given: around 19 received Ad26.COV2.S at low or high dose, single or two shots; about 5 received placebo; per-sample allocation not given. All samples were drawn on day 63, counting from the first vaccine or placebo injection. The sample was peripheral blood, taken in a trial of Ad26.COV2.S vaccine versus placebo. Every receptor here comes from a person between 18 and 59 years old who received the Ad26.COV2.S COVID-19 vaccine or a placebo.

This clone occurred once. Other DNA sequences in the sample encode the same CDR3. This chain uses TRBV5-1 with TRBJ2-5, with 8 bases that match TRBD1. V lost 0 bases and J lost 2; bases outside the gene matches: 0. From germline, CDR1 is SGHRS and CDR2 YFSETQ. This CDR3 has 14 amino acids. This chain's CDR3 is CASSLGDRQETQYF. DNA of the CDR3: TGCGCCAGCAGCTTGGGGGACAGGCAAGAGACCCAGTACTTC.

The chain combines TRBV5-6 with TRBJ2-7, with 7 bases identical to TRBD2. Germline V gene data show CDR1 as SGHDT and CDR2 as YYEEEE. This CDR3 contains 12 residues. The trim removed 0 bases at V and 11 bases at J, leaving 5 bases unmatched. The CDR3 reads CASSLARTREYF. The CDR3 nucleotides are TGTGCCAGCAGCTTGGCCAGGACTAGGGAGTACTTC.

A few counts support this clone. The J gene is TRBJ1-6, the V gene TRBV14, with D hard to call. The CDR3 runs to 13 residues. The germline V gene has CDR1 SGHDN and CDR2 FVKESK. The ends were cut back, 4 bases at V and 9 bases at J, with 10 bases in the middle. Here the CDR3 DNA reads TGTGCCAGCAGCCGAGTTGTGGGTTCACCCCTCCACTTT. Translating gives CASSRVVGSPLHF.

This clone was observed a single time. This sequence joins TRBV7-8 and TRBJ1-2, with TRBD1 identical over 7 bases. This CDR3 spans 13 amino acids. The germline CDR1 and CDR2 sequences are SGHVS and FQNEAQ. With V trimmed by 6 bases and J by 4 bases, 5 bases remained unmatched. CDR3 loop: CASREGQAYGYTF. The CDR3 bases are TGTGCCAGCAGGGAAGGACAGGCCTATGGCTACACCTTC.

The chain links TRBV2 to TRBJ1-2; D is possibly TRBD1 (6 bases). V shed 4 bases and J shed 7 bases, with 13 bases lying between them. This CDR3 spans 13 amino acids. CDR1 is SNHLY and CDR2 is FYNNEI in the germline V gene. CDR3 protein: CASSVAGAAGYTF. CDR3 nucleotide sequence: TGTGCCAGCAGTGTCGCGGGGGCGGCTGGCTACACCTTC.

The V gene is TRBV5-1, the J gene TRBJ2-5, with D uncertain. Between the trimmed V and J ends, which lost 4 bases and 1 base, there was a span of 11 bases. Germline CDR1 reads SGHRS; CDR2 reads YFSETQ. This CDR3 is 14 amino acids long. The CDR3 DNA is TGCGCCAGCAGCCCATACAGAGCCCAAGAGACCCAGTACTTC. Its protein product is CASSPYRAQETQYF.

The V gene is TRBV24-1, the J gene TRBJ2-3, with a tentative D call TRBD1 (6 bases). With 1 base removed from V and 3 bases from J, the gap between germline ends came to 10 bases. Germline CDR1 is KGHDR and CDR2 is SFDVKD. The CDR3 loop spans 15 amino acids. Here the CDR3 reads CATSDLEQGTDTQYF. CDR3 nucleotide sequence: TGTGCCACCAGTGATTTAGAACAGGGAACAGATACGCAGTATTTT.